This T cell receptor (beta chain) was found in a study of blood T cell repertoires in COVID-19. On the study more broadly: Sample material is recorded as cDNA or gDNA derived from T cells, B-cell-depleted T cells, or PBMCs.

The V segment lost 6 bases and the J segment 3 bases; nucleotides outside the gene matches: 5. The germline V gene has CDR1 MNHEY and CDR2 SVGAGI. This CDR3 spans 15 amino acids. Authors' data handling: Cell counts per sample came from amplifying reference gene primers. The repertoire was sequenced with immunoSEQ multiplex PCR; TCRdb's copy has only in-frame clones and lacks some. V, J and clone size were drawn from that table, and D and trimming were deduced from the DNA. The table includes 150,000 to 200,000 clones, around nine tenths detected once. The V and J genes are TRBV6-5 and TRBJ1-3, with TRBD1 matching 10 bases. Source material: peripheral blood. This clonotype was sampled from a man between 18 and 29 years old with active or convalescent COVID-19. This chain's CDR3 is CASRTGGAGGNTIYF. The CDR3 nucleotides read TGTGCCAGCAGGACAGGGGGCGCAGGTGGAAACACCATATATTTT.